The clone carrying this T cell receptor beta chain has a count of ten or more. Its target is unknown. Unique molecular identifiers were incorporated during preparation of the TCRbeta library. TCRdb recomputed calls from the PCR reads with MiXCR, one row per CDR3 protein. The repertoire includes some 220,000 distinct CDR3 sequences, approximately 10% of them detected once, and over 25% sits in the top ten. The CDR3 is made up of 15 amino acids. The V end lost 4 bases, the J end lost 0 bases, and 12 bases lay between the germline ends. This entry is derived from a study of T-cell reconstitution after alpha-beta-depleted transplantation in children. General study findings and limits: Surviving recipient T cells and thymic progenitors underlay high day-60 TCRbeta diversity in some patients. There were reportedly several hundred expanded graft clones from which alpha-beta T cells came about two months after transplant. Newly generated T cells supplied most T-cell counts and diversity one year post-transplant.

The receptor's source is a child under two years old with acute myeloid leukemia, due to receive a stem cell transplant. The source was PBMCs, collected before TCRalphabeta/CD19-depleted stem cell transplant. This chain joins TRBV12-3 or TRBV12-4 and TRBJ1-1; weak D call: TRBD1 (6 bases). CDR3 loop: CASSSRTELNTEAFF. The CDR3 region has the DNA TGTGCCAGCAGTTCGAGGACAGAGCTGAACACTGAAGCTTTCTTT.